This T cell receptor (beta chain) was found in a study of cytomegalovirus exposure and HLA in healthy donors. The CDR3 contains 17 residues. The germline V gene has CDR1 SGHAT and CDR2 FQNNGV. V lost 1 base and J lost 6; bases outside the gene matches: 11. Profiling relied on immunoSEQ multiplex PCR, and the TCRdb table lists in-frame clones only, not all of them. The repertoire has 60,000 to 70,000 clones, almost 95% of them found once; the top ten carry about 5.2%. V gene TRBV11-2 combines with J gene TRBJ2-5; TRBD1 agrees at 10 bases. Sequenced: PBMCs. This clonotype originated in a man aged 18 to 30 in good health and CMV-seropositive. DNA for the CDR3: TGTGCCAGCAGCTTAGTGGGCGTGACAGGGGGCAGGAAGACCCAGTACTTC. It encodes CASSLVGVTGGRKTQYF.